The 5 T cell receptor beta chains given below trace back to one sample, sequenced in a study of cytomegalovirus exposure and HLA in healthy donors. 13 Jbeta primers and 60 Vbeta primers were used for the PCR. Only in-frame clones appear in the TCRdb table, and some are missing; sequencing was by immunoSEQ multiplex PCR. There are 150,000 to 200,000 clones in the sample; approximately 78% occur only once, and roughly 2.5% lies in the top ten. Input material: PBMCs. The receptors originated from a human donor in good health.

This clone was found many times. The chain employs TRBV4-2 and TRBJ2-1; 9 nucleotides line up with TRBD2. The CDR3 contains 15 residues. CDR1 and CDR2 (germline): LGHNA, YNFKEQ. Trimming removed 0 bases from V and 6 bases from J; junction bases left unmatched: 3. In DNA, the CDR3 is TGTGCCAGCAGCCAAGATGCGGGGGGGCCCAATGAGCAGTTCTTC. Amino acid sequence: CASSQDAGGPNEQFF.

This clone appeared a few times. This chain joins TRBV5-6 and TRBJ2-5, with 8 bases matching TRBD1. The CDR3 consists of 16 residues. Germline loops: CDR1 SGHDT, CDR2 YYEEEE. V lost 0 bases to trimming and J lost 1 base; unmatched junction nucleotides: 5. This CDR3 is CASSLAADRVQETQYF. The CDR3 nucleotides read TGTGCCAGCAGCTTGGCCGCGGACAGGGTCCAAGAGACCCAGTACTTC.

This clone has more than one count but fewer than ten. The chain employs TRBV15 and TRBJ1-1; TRBD1 matches at 8 bases. The CDR3 spans 15 residues. CDR1 LNHNV and CDR2 YYDKDF come from the germline V gene (reference sequence). V dropped 8 bases and J dropped 5; count of bases not matched to a gene: 13. CDR3 residues: CATQSRTGPGTEAFF. The CDR3 DNA sequence: TGTGCCACCCAGTCGAGGACAGGGCCTGGGACTGAAGCTTTCTTT. The full variable domain, with the rest looked up from reference TRBV15 and TRBJ1-1, is DAMVIQNPRYQVTQFGKPVTLSCSQTLNHNVMYWYQQKSSQAPKLLFHYYDKDFNNEADTPDNFQSRRPNTSFCFLDIRSPGLGDTAMYLCATQSRTGPGTEAFFGQGTRLTVV.

V usage is TRBV9 and J usage is TRBJ2-4; D gene ambiguous. This CDR3 has 14 amino acids. With 0 bases removed from V and 0 bases from J, the gap between germline ends came to 4 bases. Germline V gene sequence: CDR1 SGDLS, CDR2 YYNGEE. DNA of the CDR3: TGTGCCAGCAGCGTAGGGCTAGCCAAAAACATTCAGTACTTC. Translating gives CASSVGLAKNIQYF.

The CDR3 protein is CSATTGGYEQYF. CDR3 sequence (DNA): TGCAGCGCCACGACAGGGGGCTACGAGCAGTACTTC. The rearrangement uses TRBV29-1 and TRBJ2-7; 9 nucleotides agree with TRBD1. This CDR3 comprises 12 residues. The germline CDR1 and CDR2 sequences are SQVTM and ANQGSEA. After removal of 7 bases from V and 3 bases from J, the junction contained 4 bases not matched to a gene.